Included here is one TCR beta chain sequence, with context. The antigen this receptor binds is unknown. Base-call qualities are not available, and no considerably larger clone is one nucleotide away. This record belongs to a study of radiotherapy plus CTLA-4 blockade in lung cancer (dated by TCRdb to 2016 to 2018). Concerning the study at large: Among enrolled patients, under 20% had an objective response and 30% to 35% reached disease control.

V is reduced by 3 bases and J by 3 bases, leaving a spacing of 8 bases between them. The germline V gene gives CDR1 as KGHSH and CDR2 as LQKENI. The CDR3, cysteine through phenylalanine, is 13 amino acids long. Only the CDR3 part of the read is kept: 39 bases, read in frame from the first base. Broad study findings and their caveats: After treatment with radiotherapy and ipilimumab, TCR clones that came from tumors expanded in the peripheral blood. Increased serum interferon-beta after radiation, together with early dynamic changes in blood T cell clones, were reported to be the strongest predictors of response.

The study evaluated CTLA-4 blockade (ipilimumab) given together with focal radiation therapy in patients who had chemo-refractory metastatic non-small-cell lung cancer. Library construction relied on the immunoSEQ multiplex PCR assay. The immuneACCESS repertoire file appears here via TCRdb, limited to in-frame rearrangements. These files lack a portion of the clones; in checked studies, under half of the deficit traces to unresolved V genes, and the cause of the others is not known. Here the sample has 75,000 to 100,000 clones; around nine tenths occur a single time. The biggest ten clones account for 4.9% of the sample.

The sequence is built from TRBV18 and TRBJ1-2, with the D gene not confidently named. This TCR came from a human donor with non-small cell lung cancer that progressed on radiotherapy plus ipilimumab. The sample in question was peripheral blood, obtained from a patient treated with radiotherapy plus ipilimumab. The CDR3 reads CASSPAIDYGYTF. The nucleotides read TGTGCCAGCTCACCCGCCATCGACTATGGCTACACCTTC.